These 27 T cell receptor beta chains were all obtained from the same sample, sequenced in a study of post-analysis software for immune sequencing data. The study's findings and limits: Included in a set of a few TRBV segments more frequent in patients than controls were TRBV5-6, TRBV5-1 and TRBV20-1.

Their antigens remain unidentified. Sequencing libraries made from TCR beta cDNA carried unique molecular identifiers. One entry per CDR3 protein, called by TCRdb with MiXCR from the PCR reads. The profile shows hundreds of thousands of distinct CDR3 sequences, roughly 29% of them singletons. Sequencing used blood. The receptors stem from a girl aged 5-17 years with multiple sclerosis.

This chain connects TRBV29-1 to TRBJ1-1, with a possible D match to TRBD1 (6 bases). Germline-derived CDR1 and CDR2 are SQVTM and ANQGSEA. This CDR3 is built from 13 residues. With 4 bases removed from V and 3 bases from J, the gap between germline ends came to 12 bases. The CDR3 coding sequence is TGCAGCGTTGTATGGGGGGCGGACACTGAAGCTTTCTTT. It codes for CSVVWGADTEAFF.

The chain links TRBV6-5 to TRBJ2-3, with D perhaps matching TRBD2 (5 bases). The CDR3 spans 13 residues. Germline CDR1 MNHEY, CDR2 SVGAGI. V was pared by 6 bases and J by 14 bases, with 21 bases between. The DNA for the CDR3 is TGTGCCAGCAGCCTGGACGGGGTTGAGAAACTGTATTTT. It yields the protein CASSLDGVEKLYF.

The chain recombines TRBV20-1 with TRBJ2-7, with a weak D call TRBD2 (6 bases). Trimming took 1 base from V and 2 from J, leaving 12 bases between them. The CDR3 has 14 amino acids. Germline CDR1 and CDR2: DFQATT and SNEGSKA (reference sequence). The CDR3 loop reads CSARGRGAAYEQYF. The CDR3 DNA follows: TGCAGTGCTAGAGGTCGCGGGGCCGCCTACGAGCAGTACTTC.

This clonotype was detected only once. A read error may produce the germline difference seen at one junction end. V is TRBV15 and J is TRBJ2-1, with D possibly TRBD2 on 7 matching bases. The germline V gene encodes CDR1 LNHNV and CDR2 YYDKDF (reference sequence). This CDR3 contains 16 residues. The CDR3 nucleotides read TGTGCCACCAGCCCCCGCGCGGGGGCCTCCTACAGTGAGCAGTTCTTC. Protein sequence: CATSPRAGASYSEQFF.

The chain recombines TRBV20-1 with TRBJ2-1; 12 nucleotides line up with TRBD2. The CDR3 sequence is 15 residues long. Germline V lookup: CDR1 DFQATT, CDR2 SNEGSKA (reference sequence). V lost 5 bases and J lost 4; bases outside the gene matches: 6. DNA of the CDR3: TGCAGTGCTGCCCGGACTAGCGGGGCTTACAATGAGCAGTTCTTC. Translation gives CSAARTSGAYNEQFF.

This clonotype has more than one count but fewer than ten. The J gene is TRBJ2-3, the V gene TRBV11-2; TRBD2 matches at 7 bases. Losses at the gene ends were 4 bases for V and 5 bases for J; bases not matched to a gene: 15. This CDR3 has 17 residues. The germline CDR1 and CDR2 sequences are SGHAT and FQNNGV. This CDR3 reads CASSSPHVAGAQDTQYF. The CDR3 coding sequence is TGTGCCAGCAGCTCCCCCCACGTCGCGGGAGCTCAAGATACGCAGTATTTT.

In regard to this clonotype: A much larger clone differs from this one at a single base, so this may be a read error. This sequence joins TRBV7-9 and TRBJ2-5; 8 positions match TRBD1. There are 15 residues in the CDR3. CDR1 SEHNR and CDR2 FQNEAQ come from the germline V gene (reference sequence). The CDR3 loop is CACSPQTGERETQYF. The CDR3 DNA sequence: TGTGCCTGCAGCCCGCAGACAGGGGAGCGTGAGACCCAGTACTTC. Complete variable domain (other parts from reference TRBV7-9 and TRBJ2-5): DTGVSQNPRHKITKRGQNVTFRCDPISEHNRLYWYRQTLGQGPEFLTYFQNEAQLEKSRLLSDRFSAERPKGSFSTLEIQRTEQGDSAMYLCACSPQTGERETQYFGPGTRLLVL.

The chain carries TRBV3-1 and TRBJ1-2; 8 bases align to TRBD1. The V gene end was trimmed by 4 bases and the J gene end by 1 base; junction bases not matched to a gene: 11. Per germline, CDR1 LGHDT and CDR2 YNNKEL (reference sequence). The CDR3 runs 17 residues. DNA for the CDR3: TGTGCCAGCAGCCTGCTAAGGGACAGGATGATTAACTATGGCTACACCTTC. Translated, it gives CASSLLRDRMINYGYTF.

The chain carries TRBV7-6 and TRBJ2-3, with 11 bases matching TRBD2. V shed 0 bases and J 3 bases; nucleotides not matched to a gene: 5. Germline values: CDR1 SGHVS, CDR2 FNYEAQ. CDR3 length equals 17 residues. In DNA, the CDR3 is TGTGCCAGCAGCTTAGCGCCTAGCGGGGGGTGGACAGATACGCAGTATTTT. Translating gives CASSLAPSGGWTDTQYF.

The table lists this clonotype with a few counts. This chain uses TRBV4-3 with TRBJ2-1, with D perhaps being TRBD1 or TRBD2 (5 bases each). Germline V gives CDR1 LGHNA, CDR2 YSLEER. The CDR3 is 15 amino acids. The V and J ends lost 0 bases and 2 bases respectively, with 8 bases between them. The CDR3 spells CASSQDRGAYNEQFF. In DNA form, the CDR3 reads TGCGCCAGCAGCCAAGATCGGGGCGCCTACAATGAGCAGTTCTTC.

This clonotype was counted a few times. The gene calls are TRBV7-2 and TRBJ2-1, with TRBD1 matching 7 bases. Looked up from germline, CDR1 is SGHTA and CDR2 is FQGNSA. With 0 bases clipped from V and 5 bases from J, the junction kept 4 bases outside the gene matches. This CDR3 spans 15 amino acids. CDR3: CASSLALQGHNEQFF. CDR3 nucleotides: TGTGCCAGCAGCTTAGCCCTACAGGGGCACAATGAGCAGTTCTTC.

The chain recombines TRBV10-3 with TRBJ1-1, with no clear D. The CDR3 has 16 amino acids. Germline CDR1 ENHRY, CDR2 SYGVKD. Trimming cost V 1 base and J 4 bases, with 16 bases left between them. For the CDR3, the DNA is TGTGCCATCAGTGAGTTATCAGACATGCACGTCACTGAAGCTTTCTTT. This sequence encodes CAISELSDMHVTEAFF.

This clonotype was recorded a few times. V is TRBV11-2 and J is TRBJ2-7, with TRBD2 matching 11 bases. V trimming: 4 bases; J trimming: 3 bases; junction bases outside the gene matches: 5. Germline V lookup: CDR1 SGHAT, CDR2 FQNNGV. The CDR3 contains 15 residues. The DNA for the CDR3 is TGTGCCAGCAGCTCAGGGACTAGCGGACACTACGAGCAGTACTTC. Its protein is CASSSGTSGHYEQYF. The full variable domain, completed using reference TRBV11-2 and TRBJ2-7, is EAGVAQSPRYKIIEKRQSVAFWCNPISGHATLYWYQQILGQGPKLLIQFQNNGVVDDSQLPKDRFSAERLKGVDSTLKIQPAKLEDSAVYLCASSSGTSGHYEQYFGPGTRLTVT.

In its sample, this clonotype was seen a few times. The chain combines TRBV6-1 with TRBJ1-2; TRBD1 matches at 10 bases. The trim removed 4 bases at V and 4 bases at J, leaving 6 bases unmatched. Looked up from germline, CDR1 is MNHNS and CDR2 is SASEGT. This CDR3 has 15 amino acids. This chain's CDR3 is CASSGGTGEGYGYTF. The CDR3 DNA reads as TGTGCCAGCAGTGGAGGGACAGGGGAGGGCTATGGCTACACCTTC.

This clonotype occurred a few times. CDR3 protein: CSARSNIGRVKYGYTF. The CDR3 nucleotides read TGCAGTGCACGCTCGAATATCGGCAGGGTTAAATATGGCTACACCTTC. The genes are TRBV20-1 and TRBJ1-2; D may be TRBD1 (5 bases). From germline, CDR1 is DFQATT and CDR2 SNEGSKA (reference sequence). The ends were cut back, 6 bases at V and 5 bases at J, with 25 bases in the middle. The CDR3 spans 16 residues.

This clonotype was detected ten times or more. The V call is TRBV5-6, the J call TRBJ2-5; D not certain. Deletions cut 0 bases from V and 1 base from J, with 13 bases between. The CDR3 totals 16 residues. Germline CDR1 SGHDT, CDR2 YYEEEE. The CDR3 DNA is TGTGCCAGCAGCTTGGTCCTCCGTGCTCGCCAAGAGACCCAGTACTTC. Its protein is CASSLVLRARQETQYF. Full variable domain (rest looked up from reference TRBV5-6 and TRBJ2-5): DAGVTQSPTHLIKTRGQQVTLRCSPKSGHDTVSWYQQALGQGPQFIFQYYEEEERQRGNFPDRFSGHQFPNYSSELNVNALLLGDSALYLCASSLVLRARQETQYFGPGTRLLVL.

The genes are TRBV6-4 and TRBJ2-3; no clear D. Per germline, CDR1 MRHNA and CDR2 SNTAGT. V was pared by 0 bases and J by 9 bases, with 10 bases between. The CDR3 is 13 amino acids. The CDR3 DNA follows: TGTGCCAGCAGTGACTCGATTTGGGGAACGCAGTATTTT. As protein: CASSDSIWGTQYF.

The chain carries TRBV9 and TRBJ1-2, with D perhaps TRBD1 (6 bases). There are 15 residues in the CDR3. The germline gives CDR1 SGDLS, CDR2 YYNGEE. Trimming took 0 bases from V and 0 from J, leaving 9 bases between them. The CDR3 protein is CASSVGTAPNYGYTF. CDR3 sequence (DNA): TGTGCCAGCAGCGTAGGGACAGCCCCTAACTATGGCTACACCTTC. Full variable domain (rest looked up from reference TRBV9 and TRBJ1-2): DSGVTQTPKHLITATGQRVTLRCSPRSGDLSVYWYQQSLDQGLQFLIQYYNGEERAKGNILERFSAQQFPDLHSELNLSSLELGDSALYFCASSVGTAPNYGYTFGSGTRLTVV.

This clonotype was observed a handful of times. V and J are TRBV10-3 and TRBJ1-6, with D possibly being TRBD1 (6 bases). The V end lost 4 bases, the J end lost 7 bases, and 8 bases lay between the germline ends. Germline V CDR1 and CDR2: ENHRY, SYGVKD. CDR3 length: 13 amino acids. CDR3 sequence: CAISGTENSPLHF. CDR3 sequence (DNA): TGTGCCATCAGTGGGACAGAGAATTCACCCCTCCACTTT.

A word on this clonotype: One junction end does not reproduce the germline sequence, and a read error may be involved. This chain uses TRBV7-9 with TRBJ2-1; D is unclear. Germline CDR1 is SEHNR and CDR2 is FQNEAQ (reference sequence). The CDR3 has 11 amino acids. The chain's CDR3 is CSSSLLPEQFF. The CDR3 DNA sequence: TGTTCCAGCAGCTTACTCCCTGAGCAGTTCTTC.

The rearrangement joins TRBV24-1 to TRBJ2-7; a possible D gene is TRBD1 (5 bases). Trimming cost V 9 bases and J 3 bases, with 20 bases left between them. Germline V gene sequence: CDR1 KGHDR, CDR2 SFDVKD. This CDR3 region has 15 residues. CDR3 in amino acids: CATRSSGRVFYEQYF. For the CDR3, the DNA is TGTGCCACCCGATCCTCGGGCAGGGTTTTCTACGAGCAGTACTTC.

This clonotype was detected once. The chain uses TRBV12-3 or TRBV12-4 and TRBJ1-1; D gene uncertain. Trimming pared 1 base from V and 5 bases from J, leaving 8 bases between. The CDR3 is made up of 13 amino acids. CDR3 DNA sequence: TGTGCCAGCAGTTTAGGTTACGGGACTGAAGCTTTCTTT. It translates to CASSLGYGTEAFF.

V and J are TRBV10-3 and TRBJ2-1; the D gene could be TRBD1 or TRBD2 (5 bases each). The CDR3 is 14 amino acids. The germline V gene encodes CDR1 ENHRY and CDR2 SYGVKD. Trimming cost V 7 bases and J 8 bases, with 18 bases left between them. The CDR3 reads CAIKEAGSPHEQFF. CDR3 bases: TGTGCCATCAAGGAGGCAGGGAGTCCCCATGAGCAGTTCTTC.

This clonotype showed up just a few times. This chain connects TRBV27 to TRBJ2-5, with a possible D match to TRBD2 (6 bases). Trimming stripped 1 base from V and 2 bases from J, with 17 bases between. The CDR3 totals 17 residues. Germline loops: CDR1 MNHEY, CDR2 SMNVEV (reference sequence). Here the CDR3 DNA reads TGTGCCAGCAGTTTATTGGGACGAGCGGGTCCGCAAGAGACCCAGTACTTC. Translation: CASSLLGRAGPQETQYF.

The V call is TRBV10-3, the J call TRBJ1-1; 7 bases agree with TRBD1. The CDR3 sequence is 13 residues long. V lost 8 bases to trimming and J lost 3 bases; unmatched junction nucleotides: 6. Germline CDR1 reads ENHRY; CDR2 reads SYGVKD. CDR3: CAISGTVDTEAFF. The CDR3 DNA reads as TGTGCCATCTCGGGGACAGTAGACACTGAAGCTTTCTTT.

The V and J genes are TRBV27 and TRBJ2-1; D is possibly TRBD1 or TRBD2 (5 bases each). The CDR3 consists of 15 residues. The ends were cut back, 3 bases at V and 2 bases at J, with 11 bases in the middle. Looked up from germline, CDR1 is MNHEY and CDR2 is SMNVEV (reference sequence). CDR3: CASSLGRKPYNEQFF. Written as DNA, the CDR3 is TGTGCCAGCAGTTTGGGACGGAAGCCCTACAATGAGCAGTTCTTC.

The chain carries TRBV11-2 and TRBJ2-2; 7 bases are a match to TRBD2. CDR1 and CDR2 (germline): SGHAT, FQNNGV. V shed 5 bases and J 6 bases; nucleotides not matched to a gene: 9. There are 15 residues in the CDR3. The CDR3 DNA reads TGTGCCAGCAGCCCCGGGACTACGCGATCCGGGGAGCTGTTTTTT. It is translated as CASSPGTTRSGELFF.